This is a list of T cell receptor beta chains from one sample in a study of blood T cell repertoires in COVID-19. The method was immunoSEQ multiplex PCR; TCRdb's version includes in-frame clones alone and lacks a portion of them. The sample lists more than 95,000 clones, around 70% occurring once. Sequencing was done on a sample of peripheral blood. All receptors come from a man older than 75 with COVID-19, enrolled during active disease. The CDR3 runs from the conserved cysteine through the conserved F or W. A D gene is named only where the DNA matches it firmly. Rows may omit the clone size; those that give it use once, few, many or a size class.

j_call	v_call	d_call	cdr3_length	clone_size	cdr3_nt	cdr3_aa
TRBJ2-1	TRBV7-8	NA	17	NA	TGTGCCAGCAGCCATTCGGGGGGCAGCGTCTCCTACAATGAGCAGTTCTTC	CASSHSGGSVSYNEQFF
TRBJ1-6	TRBV18	NA	16	few	TGTGCCAGCTCACCACCAGGACAGCTGTATAATTCACCCCTCCACTTT	CASSPPGQLYNSPLHF
TRBJ2-5	TRBV7-3	TRBD1	14	NA	TGTGCCAGCAGCTCGACAGGGCCCCCTGCGACCCAGTACTTC	CASSSTGPPATQYF
TRBJ2-3	TRBV18	NA	15	NA	TGTGCCAGCTCTCCAGGGATGGAGGGCACAGATACGCAGTATTTT	CASSPGMEGTDTQYF
TRBJ2-1	TRBV28	NA	17	NA	TGTGCCAGCAGTTTTCCGGCCTATGGACTCTCCTACAATGAGCAGTTCTTC	CASSFPAYGLSYNEQFF
TRBJ2-7	TRBV15	TRBD2	15	NA	TGTGCCACCAGCCTGGGGCTAGCGGGATCCTACGAGCAGTACTTC	CATSLGLAGSYEQYF
TRBJ2-7	TRBV28	TRBD2	16	NA	TGTGCCAGCAGTTCCTCCGGGACTAGCGGACGCTACGAGCAGTACTTC	CASSSSGTSGRYEQYF
TRBJ2-7	TRBV6-5	NA	15	once	TGTGCCAGCAGCTTGAGTGGAGGGAGCTCCTACGAGCAGTACTTC	CASSLSGGSSYEQYF
TRBJ1-2	TRBV6-5	TRBD1	13	NA	TGTGCCAGCAGAAAGACAGGGGGAGGTGGCTACACCTTC	CASRKTGGGGYTF
TRBJ1-5	TRBV5-6	NA	14	once	TGTGCCAGCAGCTTGGCGGGGGGAAATCAGCCCCAGCATTTT	CASSLAGGNQPQHF
TRBJ2-7	TRBV7-2	TRBD2	13	NA	TGTGCCAGCAGCTCCGGGAGGAACTACGAGCAGTACTTC	CASSSGRNYEQYF
TRBJ2-7	TRBV23-1	TRBD1	16	NA	TGCGCCAGCAGTCAGCCACAGGGGAAGAGAGTCTACGAGCAGTACTTC	CASSQPQGKRVYEQYF
TRBJ1-2	TRBV27	TRBD1	14	NA	TGTGCCAGCAAGAGGACAGGGGGCAACTATGGCTACACCTTC	CASKRTGGNYGYTF
TRBJ1-2	TRBV5-1	TRBD1	15	NA	TGCGCCAGCAGCGGGGGACAGGGAGGTAACTATGGCTACACCTTC	CASSGGQGGNYGYTF
TRBJ1-1	TRBV6-5	TRBD1	13	NA	TGTGCCAGCAGTCTGACAGGGGTCTCCGAAGCTTTCTTT	CASSLTGVSEAFF
TRBJ2-1	TRBV2	TRBD2	15	NA	TGTGCCAGCAGCGCCACAGCGGGAGGCTCATTGAGGCCGTTCTTC	CASSATAGGSLRPFF
TRBJ2-1	TRBV4-2	TRBD2	16	NA	TGTGCCAGCAGCCAGCGCGGGGGAAGCTCCTACAATGAGCAGTTCTTC	CASSQRGGSSYNEQFF
TRBJ2-7	TRBV5-1	NA	17	NA	TGCGCCAGCAGCTTGGGATCACAGGGTCCCCTATCCTACGAGCAGTACTTC	CASSLGSQGPLSYEQYF
TRBJ2-1	TRBV6-2/TRBV6-3	TRBD2	15	once	TGTGCCAGCAGTCGGACTAGCCAGAACTACAATGAGCAGTTCTTC	CASSRTSQNYNEQFF
TRBJ2-1	TRBV7-6	TRBD2	16	NA	TGTGCCAGCAGCCAGACTAGCGGGAGTTTCCACAATGAGCAGTTCTTC	CASSQTSGSFHNEQFF
TRBJ2-2	TRBV29-1	NA	15	many	TGCAGCGTTGAAGACAGGGGACCATACACCGGGGAGCTGTTTTTT	CSVEDRGPYTGELFF
TRBJ2-3	TRBV19	NA	15	NA	TGTGCCAGTAGCCCTATTAGCGGAGGCACAGATACGCAGTATTTT	CASSPISGGTDTQYF
TRBJ2-1	TRBV24-1	TRBD2	16	NA	TGTGCCACCAGTGATTTGAGGGTTAGCGGGTCCAATGAGCAGTTCTTC	CATSDLRVSGSNEQFF
TRBJ2-7	TRBV7-2	TRBD2	15	NA	TGTGCCAGCAGCTTGGAAAGCGGGAGAGTCTACGAGCAGTACTTC	CASSLESGRVYEQYF
TRBJ1-1	TRBV12-3/TRBV12-4	NA	13	NA	TGTGCCAGCAGTTTAGGAGGGTGGACTGAAGCTTTCTTT	CASSLGGWTEAFF
TRBJ1-2	TRBV28	NA	13	few	TGTGCCAGCACCCAGGGGTTAAACTATGGCTACACCTTC	CASTQGLNYGYTF